Below, 24 T cell receptor beta chains from the same sample are listed, as sequenced in a study of T cells in Graves' hyperthyroidism and ophthalmopathy. TCR beta CDR3 regions were amplified from RNA transcripts. HTBI primers drove first-round RT-PCR of the TCR CDR3. MiXCR, run by TCRdb on the multiplex PCR reads, gives a single entry per CDR3 protein. In the table there are 750,000 to 950,000 distinct CDR3 sequences, roughly 40% of which are singletons. Sequenced sample: blood. The receptors shown here come from a young man with Graves' hyperthyroidism.

This clonotype was counted many times. The genes are TRBV7-9 and TRBJ2-5, with TRBD2 as a possible D gene (5 bases). The CDR3 is 12 amino acids. The V end was cut by 8 bases, the J end by 11 bases, with 18 bases between. Germline V gene sequence: CDR1 SEHNR, CDR2 FQNEAQ (reference sequence). CDR3 in DNA: TGTGCCAGCCAATCCGGAGGACCTTTACAGTACTTC. It translates to CASQSGGPLQYF. Full variable domain (rest looked up from reference TRBV7-9 and TRBJ2-5): DTGVSQNPRHKITKRGQNVTFRCDPISEHNRLYWYRQTLGQGPEFLTYFQNEAQLEKSRLLSDRFSAERPKGSFSTLEIQRTEQGDSAMYLCASQSGGPLQYFGPGTRLLVL.

This clonotype appeared a few times. The chain joins TRBV5-1 to TRBJ2-2; D unresolved. The CDR3 is made up of 13 amino acids. Germline loops: CDR1 SGHRS, CDR2 YFSETQ. The ends were cut back, 2 bases at V and 5 bases at J, with 7 bases in the middle. The chain's CDR3 is CASSFISTGELFF. The CDR3 DNA sequence: TGCGCCAGCAGCTTCATTAGTACCGGGGAGCTGTTTTTT. Full variable domain (remainder filled in from reference TRBV5-1 and TRBJ2-2): KAGVTQTPRYLIKTRGQQVTLSCSPISGHRSVSWYQQTPGQGLQFLFEYFSETQRNKGNFPGRFSGRQFSNSRSEMNVSTLELGDSALYLCASSFISTGELFFGEGSRLTVL.

The chain has TRBV12-3 or TRBV12-4 and TRBJ2-2; tentative D call: TRBD1 (6 bases). The CDR3 runs 15 residues. The V end lost 7 bases, the J end lost 1 base, and 13 bases lay between the germline ends. CDR3 residues: CASNPDSLNTGELFF. In DNA form, the CDR3 reads TGTGCCAGCAACCCGGACAGCTTGAACACCGGGGAGCTGTTTTTT.

The CDR3 is CAISNRALRSPLHF. Written as DNA, the CDR3 is TGTGCCATCAGTAATCGGGCCCTGAGATCCCCCCTCCACTTT. The chain recombines TRBV10-3 with TRBJ1-6; D remains ambiguous. CDR1 and CDR2 from the germline V gene are ENHRY and SYGVKD. V was clipped by 5 bases and J by 13 bases, with 18 bases between them. The CDR3 is 14 amino acids.

This clonotype was counted only a few times. The CDR3 loop is CASSLFQGIGSGELFF. The CDR3 nucleotides are TGTGCCAGCAGCTTATTCCAGGGAATAGGGTCCGGGGAGCTGTTTTTT. The chain carries TRBV7-2 and TRBJ2-2, with D possibly matching TRBD1 (5 bases). CDR3 size: 16 residues. Germline-derived CDR1 and CDR2 are SGHTA and FQGNSA. V lost 2 bases to trimming and J lost 6 bases, with 16 bases between them.

This chain uses TRBV7-2 with TRBJ2-7, with 10 bases matching TRBD1. Germline trimming cut 6 bases from V and 4 bases from J; bases unmatched to any gene: 9. Germline lookup yields CDR1 SGHTA and CDR2 FQGNSA. CDR3 length: 15 residues. The CDR3 sequence is CASSALTGGSYEQYF. In nucleotides, the CDR3 is TGTGCCAGCAGTGCCCTGACAGGGGGCAGTTACGAGCAGTACTTC. The full variable domain, rest sourced from reference TRBV7-2 and TRBJ2-7, is GAGVSQSPSNKVTEKGKDVELRCDPISGHTALYWYRQSLGQGLEFLIYFQGNSAPDKSGLPSDRFSAERTGGSVSTLTIQRTQQEDSAVYLCASSALTGGSYEQYFGPGTRLTVT.

This clonotype was counted only a few times. This chain links TRBV4-3 with TRBJ2-7, with TRBD1 matching over 8 bases. Germline V gene data show CDR1 as LGHNA and CDR2 as YSLEER. The CDR3 has 14 residues. After removal of 3 bases from V and 5 bases from J, the junction contained 6 bases not matched to a gene. DNA of the CDR3: TGCGCCAGCAGCCATGGGGGGACAGGTGACGAGCAGTACTTC. Amino acid sequence: CASSHGGTGDEQYF.

This clonotype was seen at least ten times. V usage is TRBV10-3 and J usage is TRBJ1-6, with D unresolved. CDR3 length: 15 residues. CDR1 and CDR2 from the germline V gene are ENHRY and SYGVKD. V shed 5 bases and J shed 0 bases, with 8 bases lying between them. The CDR3 spells CAISQRSSYNSPLHF. The CDR3 DNA sequence: TGTGCCATCAGTCAGAGGAGCTCCTATAATTCACCCCTCCACTTT.

The CDR3 here is CSARELSAGELFF. The CDR3 DNA is TGCAGTGCTAGGGAGTTATCGGCAGGGGAGCTGTTTTTT. The V and J genes are TRBV20-1 and TRBJ2-2; no firm D call. CDR3 length: 13 amino acids. CDR1 is DFQATT, CDR2 SNEGSKA, per germline (reference sequence). Trimming cost V 3 bases and J 8 bases, with 13 bases left between them.

There are many counts of this clonotype. The chain is built from TRBV29-1 and TRBJ2-5, with unresolved D. The CDR3 consists of 14 residues. The germline CDR1 and CDR2 sequences are SQVTM and ANQGSEA. Between the trimmed V and J ends, which lost 2 bases and 3 bases, there was a span of 13 bases. CDR3 DNA sequence: TGCAGCGTTGAATTGGACGCACCGAAAGAGACCCAGTACTTC. Protein: CSVELDAPKETQYF.

The chain combines TRBV2 with TRBJ1-1; D is possibly TRBD1 (6 bases). Germline-derived CDR1 and CDR2 are SNHLY and FYNNEI. V was trimmed by 8 bases and J by 0 bases, leaving 13 bases between them. The CDR3 sequence is 14 residues long. The CDR3 loop is CASWNRDVNTEAFF. Here the CDR3 DNA reads TGTGCCAGCTGGAACAGGGACGTGAACACTGAAGCTTTCTTT.

This clonotype occurred a few times. The chain uses TRBV19 and TRBJ1-5, with 8 positions matching TRBD1. J lost 0 bases, V lost 5 bases, and 9 bases had no gene match. The CDR3 length is 17 residues. Germline loops: CDR1 LNHDA, CDR2 SQIVND (reference sequence). CDR3 nucleotides: TGTGCCAGTAGTTCCTACGGGACAGGTTATAGCAATCAGCCCCAGCATTTT. This encodes CASSSYGTGYSNQPQHF.

This clonotype has just one count. The CDR3 does not end in the conserved phenylalanine or tryptophan, so this is likely a read error. The chain is built from TRBV7-2 and TRBJ1-1; a weak D match, TRBD1 (6 bases). This CDR3 has 15 residues. Trimming removed 6 bases from V and 6 bases from J, with 20 bases in between. The germline gives CDR1 SGHTA, CDR2 FQGNSA. Here the CDR3 DNA reads TGTGCCAGCAGGCCATTCAGGGGCGGGAAGGCTGAAGCTTTCCTT. It translates to CASRPFRGGKAEAFL.

Only a few counts were recorded for this clonotype. The V call is TRBV7-8, the J call TRBJ2-7; 7 bases are a match to TRBD1. The J segment lost 2 bases and the V segment lost 3 bases, leaving 7 bases of the junction unmatched. Germline V gives CDR1 SGHVS, CDR2 FQNEAQ. CDR3 size: 15 residues. For the CDR3, the DNA is TGTGCCAGCAGCTTGCCAGGGGGACATACCTACGAGCAGTACTTC. Translation gives CASSLPGGHTYEQYF. The complete variable domain, with remaining parts taken from reference TRBV7-8 and TRBJ2-7, reads GAGVSQSPRYKVAKRGQDVALRCDPISGHVSLFWYQQALGQGPEFLTYFQNEAQLDKSGLPSDRFFAERPEGSVSTLKIQRTQQEDSAVYLCASSLPGGHTYEQYFGPGTRLTVT.

The genes are TRBV15 and TRBJ2-7; 11 bases are shared with TRBD1. V was pared by 3 bases and J by 3 bases, with 7 bases of the junction left unmatched. CDR3 length: 16 residues. Per germline, CDR1 LNHNV and CDR2 YYDKDF (reference sequence). Here the CDR3 DNA reads TGTGCCACCAGCAGCCTCCGGGACAGGGGGTTCTACGAGCAGTACTTC. Encoded protein: CATSSLRDRGFYEQYF.

This clonotype was observed at least ten times. This chain links TRBV11-3 with TRBJ1-1, with D uncertain. Germline V gives CDR1 SGHNT, CDR2 YENEEA. This CDR3 has 13 residues. V was trimmed by 6 bases and J by 2 bases, leaving 10 bases between them. The CDR3 DNA follows: TGTGCCAGCAGAGGACCGATAAACACTGAAGCTTTCTTT. Its protein is CASRGPINTEAFF.

V is TRBV7-2 and J is TRBJ2-6; 15 bases are a match to TRBD2. CDR3 length: 22 residues. Germline values: CDR1 SGHTA, CDR2 FQGNSA. The V and J ends lost 5 bases and 0 bases, in that order; junction bases with no gene match: 14. The chain's CDR3 is CASSRLGLAGGSLPSGANVLTF. CDR3 sequence (DNA): TGTGCCAGCAGCCGACTAGGACTAGCGGGAGGGTCCCTCCCCTCTGGGGCCAACGTCCTGACTTTC.

This clonotype has more than one count but fewer than ten. This sequence joins TRBV5-6 and TRBJ1-4, with D perhaps TRBD1 (6 bases). The germline CDR1 and CDR2 sequences are SGHDT and YYEEEE. With 4 bases removed from V and 4 bases from J, the gap between germline ends came to 17 bases. The CDR3 totals 16 residues. This chain's CDR3 is CASSAGQRASNEKLFF. CDR3 nucleotides: TGTGCCAGCAGCGCAGGACAGAGGGCCAGTAATGAAAAACTGTTTTTT.

This sequence joins TRBV5-4 and TRBJ2-7; D remains unclear. This CDR3 region has 13 residues. The germline CDR1 and CDR2 sequences are SGHNT and YYREEE (reference sequence). Trimming took 4 bases from V and 3 from J, leaving 11 bases between them. The CDR3 nucleotides are TGTGCCAGCAGCCAAGTTAAGTTCTACGAGCAGTACTTC. Amino acid sequence: CASSQVKFYEQYF.

The rearrangement links TRBV7-2 to TRBJ2-7; 10 nucleotides align to TRBD1. V gave up 1 base and J gave up 3 bases; unmatched junction bases: 3. Germline CDR1 is SGHTA and CDR2 is FQGNSA. The CDR3 covers 15 residues. The CDR3 DNA is TGTGCCAGCAGCTTAGTTCGGGACAGGGGCTACGAGCAGTACTTC. Its protein is CASSLVRDRGYEQYF. The complete variable domain, with remaining parts taken from reference TRBV7-2 and TRBJ2-7, reads GAGVSQSPSNKVTEKGKDVELRCDPISGHTALYWYRQSLGQGLEFLIYFQGNSAPDKSGLPSDRFSAERTGGSVSTLTIQRTQQEDSAVYLCASSLVRDRGYEQYFGPGTRLTVT.

This clonotype was recorded many times. The gene calls are TRBV7-9 and TRBJ1-1; the match to TRBD1 covers 10 bases. This CDR3 comprises 15 residues. Germline V gives CDR1 SEHNR, CDR2 FQNEAQ (reference sequence). V was pared by 9 bases and J by 2 bases, with 9 bases of the junction left unmatched. Here the CDR3 DNA reads TGTGCCAGTTTGCCGGGACAGGGGTTTAACACTGAAGCTTTCTTT. Amino acids: CASLPGQGFNTEAFF. Drawing the rest from reference TRBV7-9 and TRBJ1-1, the complete variable domain is DTGVSQNPRHKITKRGQNVTFRCDPISEHNRLYWYRQTLGQGPEFLTYFQNEAQLEKSRLLSDRFSAERPKGSFSTLEIQRTEQGDSAMYLCASLPGQGFNTEAFFGQGTRLTVV.

This clonotype was seen only a few times. The J gene is TRBJ1-1, the V gene TRBV6-5; D perhaps matches TRBD1 (5 bases). V gave up 7 bases and J gave up 1 base, with 16 bases separating them. Per germline, CDR1 MNHEY and CDR2 SVGAGI. The CDR3 runs to 15 residues. CDR3 bases: TGTGCCAGCAAACCTACTGGCGGGGCGAACACTGAAGCTTTCTTT. Encoded protein: CASKPTGGANTEAFF.

Details on this clonotype: A much larger clone differs from this one at a single base, so this may be a read error. The chain carries TRBV24-1 and TRBJ1-5; TRBD1 might be the D (5 bases). V was cut by 11 bases and J by 8 bases, with 18 bases left in between. The length of the CDR3 is 13 residues. In germline, CDR1 is KGHDR, CDR2 SFDVKD. CDR3 protein: CASGAHFREPQHF. Written as DNA, the CDR3 is TGTGCCAGCGGTGCTCATTTCAGGGAGCCCCAGCATTTT.

This clonotype occurred a few times. The chain combines TRBV12-3 or TRBV12-4 with TRBJ1-4; TRBD1 might be the D (5 bases). Trimming cost V 5 bases and J 3 bases, with 13 bases left between them. There are 15 residues in the CDR3. CDR3 in DNA: TGTGCCAGCAGTCTCGGGGGAGCAGCTAATGAAAAACTGTTTTTT. This codes for CASSLGGAANEKLFF.